This T cell receptor beta chain was sequenced for a study of T-cell memory formation after mild COVID-19. TCRdb analysed the 5' RACE reads with MiXCR anew, one entry per CDR3 protein. The sample has roughly 400,000 distinct CDR3 sequences, 16% seen once; the top ten hold 20% to 25%. The CDR3 covers 13 residues. The V gene's germline CDR1 is PRHDT and CDR2 FYEKMQ (reference sequence). V was clipped by 5 bases and J by 6 bases, with 14 bases between them. General observations from the study: Contracting clones, day 15 to 85, had balanced CD4/CD8, and later expanders favored CD4+.

About this clonotype itself: Its matching antigen is unknown.

This chain links TRBV13 with TRBJ2-7, with D tentatively TRBD1 (5 bases). The TCR sequence derives from a man aged 18-30 years who had mild COVID-19 (a few samples of this study predate the infection). Cell type and time point are not known. Sequenced sample: PBMCs or a T cell subset sorted from them (not recorded which). CDR3 DNA: TGTGCCAGCAGCCCCCAGGGATCGGTCGAGCAGTACTTC. Translation gives CASSPQGSVEQYF.